The entry below gives a single TCR beta chain sequence along with its context. CDR3 size: 15 residues. V lost 0 bases, J lost 3 bases, and 12 bases lay in between. In germline, CDR1 is SNHLY, CDR2 FYNNEI. The data derive from a study of blood T cell repertoires in COVID-19. In the study overall: The analysed material was cDNA or gDNA that came from T cells, B-cell-depleted T cells, or PBMCs.

Libraries were prepared by immunoSEQ multiplex PCR; TCRdb keeps only in-frame clonotypes and omits some of them. Of approximately 400,000 clones listed, 90% to 95% were seen once; the top ten hold 0.86%. This receptor was taken from a woman aged 40 to 50 who had been exposed to COVID-19. The genes are TRBV2 and TRBJ2-7, with D possibly TRBD2 on 6 matching bases. The sequencing sample was made of PBMCs or T cells enriched from blood (not recorded which). The CDR3 DNA reads as TGTGCCAGCAGTGAAGCAAGCTTCGGGGGCTACGAGCAGTACTTC. It is translated as CASSEASFGGYEQYF.